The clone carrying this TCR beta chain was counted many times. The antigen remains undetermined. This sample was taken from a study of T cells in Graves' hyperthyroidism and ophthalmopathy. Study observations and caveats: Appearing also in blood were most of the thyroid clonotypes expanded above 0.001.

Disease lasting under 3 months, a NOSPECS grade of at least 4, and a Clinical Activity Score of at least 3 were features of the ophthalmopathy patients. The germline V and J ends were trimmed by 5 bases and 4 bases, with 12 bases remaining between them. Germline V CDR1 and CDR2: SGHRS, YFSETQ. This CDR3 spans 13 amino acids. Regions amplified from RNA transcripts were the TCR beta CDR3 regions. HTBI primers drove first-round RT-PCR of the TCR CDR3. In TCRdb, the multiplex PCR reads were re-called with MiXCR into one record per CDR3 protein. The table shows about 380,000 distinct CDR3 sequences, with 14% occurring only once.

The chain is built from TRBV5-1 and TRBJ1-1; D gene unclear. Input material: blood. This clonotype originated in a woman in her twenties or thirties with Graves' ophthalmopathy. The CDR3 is CASRWEGSTEAFF. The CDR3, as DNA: TGCGCCAGCAGATGGGAAGGGAGCACTGAAGCTTTCTTT. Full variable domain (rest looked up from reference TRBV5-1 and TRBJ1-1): KAGVTQTPRYLIKTRGQQVTLSCSPISGHRSVSWYQQTPGQGLQFLFEYFSETQRNKGNFPGRFSGRQFSNSRSEMNVSTLELGDSALYLCASRWEGSTEAFFGQGTRLTVV.